The 11 T cell receptor beta chains below were found in one sample sequenced in a study of blood T cell repertoires in COVID-19. TCRdb's table, derived via immunoSEQ multiplex PCR, lists solely in-frame clones and lacks some. The table records about 230,000 clones, approximately 80% of them present only once. Specimen: peripheral blood. These receptor sequences come from a woman between 50 and 59 years old with acute or convalescent COVID-19.

The table lists this clone with a count of one. The chain employs TRBV28 and TRBJ2-7, with 11 bases aligning to TRBD1. With 6 bases clipped from V and 3 bases from J, the junction kept 7 bases outside the gene matches. Germline-derived CDR1 and CDR2 are MDHEN and SYDVKM. This CDR3 comprises 15 residues. CDR3 sequence reads: CASRVPGQGVYEQYF. In nucleotides, the CDR3 is TGTGCCAGCAGGGTTCCGGGACAGGGGGTCTACGAGCAGTACTTC.

The chain couples TRBV30 to TRBJ1-3; D may be TRBD1 (6 bases). V was cut by 1 base and J by 3 bases, with 10 bases left in between. Germline CDR1 and CDR2: GTSNPN and SVGIG (reference sequence). The CDR3 consists of 14 residues. The CDR3 spells CAWSAGQIGNTIYF. CDR3 DNA sequence: TGTGCCTGGAGTGCCGGACAGATTGGAAACACCATATATTTT.

This clone has just one count. V usage is TRBV25-1 and J usage is TRBJ1-1; D uncertain. Germline-derived CDR1 and CDR2 are MGHDK and SYGVNS. This CDR3 has 14 residues. Trimming shortened V by 0 bases and J by 9 bases, and 14 bases separated the two germline ends. CDR3: CASSEYLDFGKAFF. In DNA form, the CDR3 reads TGTGCCAGCAGTGAATATTTGGATTTCGGGAAAGCTTTCTTT.

This chain uses TRBV27 with TRBJ2-1; 9 bases map to TRBD2. V shed 5 bases and J 6 bases; nucleotides not matched to a gene: 11. The CDR3 has 16 residues. Per the germline V gene, CDR1 is MNHEY and CDR2 is SMNVEV (reference sequence). CDR3 protein: CASSDLFAGGSNEQFF. CDR3 nucleotides: TGTGCCAGCAGTGACCTCTTTGCGGGGGGGTCCAATGAGCAGTTCTTC.

This chain joins TRBV15 and TRBJ2-3; possible D gene TRBD2, 6 bases. The V gene's germline CDR1 is LNHNV and CDR2 YYDKDF (reference sequence). This CDR3 spans 12 amino acids. The V end lost 5 bases, the J end lost 4 bases, and 7 bases lay between the germline ends. The CDR3 region has the DNA TGTGCCACCAGCGGCGGGGCAGATACGCAGTATTTT. Translated, it gives CATSGGADTQYF.

The rearrangement uses TRBV5-1 and TRBJ1-4; a possible D gene is TRBD1 (6 bases). Trimming stripped 4 bases from V and 0 bases from J, with 13 bases between. CDR3 size: 16 residues. CDR1 is SGHRS and CDR2 is YFSETQ in the germline V gene. CDR3 residues: CASSRGAGATNEKLFF. The CDR3 DNA reads TGCGCCAGCAGCCGGGGAGCAGGGGCAACTAATGAAAAACTGTTTTTT.

The chain recombines TRBV10-3 with TRBJ1-1, with D uncertain. This CDR3 has 13 amino acids. V dropped 6 bases and J dropped 6 bases, with 14 bases sitting between them. CDR1 and CDR2 from the germline V gene are ENHRY and SYGVKD. The CDR3, as DNA: TGTGCCATCAGCGTTGACACCGATGCTGAAGCTTTCTTT. This translates into CAISVDTDAEAFF.

V usage is TRBV27 and J usage is TRBJ2-7, with 9 nucleotides matching TRBD1. Losses at the gene ends were 2 bases for V and 7 bases for J; bases not matched to a gene: 6. This CDR3 comprises 14 residues. Germline CDR1 is MNHEY and CDR2 is SMNVEV (reference sequence). The CDR3 bases are TGTGCCAGCAGTTTACTCGGGACAGGGCGGGAGCAGTACTTC. Translation gives CASSLLGTGREQYF.

The chain has TRBV7-6 and TRBJ2-1, with D perhaps TRBD1 or TRBD2 (9 bases each). Germline V gene lookup returns CDR1 SGHVS and CDR2 FNYEAQ. V was shortened by 5 bases and J by 9 bases, with 29 bases between the two germline ends. The CDR3 consists of 18 residues. CDR3 bases: TGTGCCAGCAGCCCCCGGGACAGGGACGGCGGGGGGGCAAGTGAGCAGTTCTTC. The encoded protein is CASSPRDRDGGGASEQFF.

CDR3 sequence: CASSLGVGDTEAFF. The CDR3 nucleotides are TGTGCCAGCAGTTTAGGGGTAGGGGACACTGAAGCTTTCTTT. The chain carries TRBV27 and TRBJ1-1; D possibly corresponds to TRBD1 (5 bases). V shed 2 bases and J shed 3 bases, with 10 bases lying between them. In germline, CDR1 is MNHEY, CDR2 SMNVEV (reference sequence). This CDR3 comprises 14 residues.

The chain combines TRBV6-4 with TRBJ1-4; 9 positions agree with TRBD1. V lost 3 bases, J lost 11 bases, and 10 bases stayed unmatched. From germline, CDR1 is MRHNA and CDR2 SNTAGT. CDR3 length: 15 amino acids. The DNA of the CDR3 is TGTGCCAGCAGTGATACCGGGACAGGGTTACGGAAACTGTTTTTT. Its protein is CASSDTGTGLRKLFF.